The rows below give T cell receptor beta chains drawn from one sample of a study of CD8 T cells in ankylosing spondylitis. From the 5' RACE reads, TCRdb called clonotypes with MiXCR, one entry per CDR3 protein. The sample yields under 400,000 distinct CDR3 sequences, more than 9% seen once. The sample taken for sequencing was blood, either unsorted or a sorted T cell fraction (not recorded which). These receptors originate from a female donor with ankylosing spondylitis or in good health (not recorded which). CDR3s include the opening cysteine and the closing phenylalanine or tryptophan. The D gene is left open where the match is weak. Clone size is not always given. Where it is, it says once, few, many or a class for expanded clones.

D gene: NA
clone size: NA
J gene: TRBJ2-7
V gene: TRBV28
CDR3 protein: CASSSPRDRNYEQYF
CDR3 DNA: TGTGCCAGCAGTTCACCACGAGACAGAAACTACGAGCAGTACTTC

D gene: NA
clone size: many
J gene: TRBJ1-2
V gene: TRBV10-2
CDR3 protein: CASSESRVYGYTF
CDR3 DNA: TGCGCCAGCAGTGAGTCAAGGGTCTATGGCTACACCTTC

D gene: NA
clone size: many
J gene: TRBJ1-1
V gene: TRBV6-5
CDR3 protein: CASGQNTEAFF
CDR3 DNA: TGTGCCAGCGGACAAAACACTGAAGCTTTCTTT

D gene: TRBD1
clone size: many
J gene: TRBJ2-3
V gene: TRBV11-2
CDR3 protein: CASSLMPGGSVDTQYF
CDR3 DNA: TGTGCCAGCAGCTTAATGCCAGGGGGCTCAGTAGATACGCAGTATTTT

D gene: NA
clone size: few
J gene: TRBJ2-7
V gene: TRBV28
CDR3 protein: CASSPTPVREPPYEQYF
CDR3 DNA: TGTGCCAGCAGTCCCACCCCGGTGAGGGAACCTCCCTACGAGCAGTACTTC

D gene: NA
clone size: many
J gene: TRBJ1-1
V gene: TRBV18
CDR3 protein: CASSPALEAFF
CDR3 DNA: TGTGCCAGCTCACCGGCCCTTGAAGCTTTCTTT

D gene: TRBD2
clone size: NA
J gene: TRBJ2-2
V gene: TRBV25-1
CDR3 protein: CASSPLAGGSPNTGELFF
CDR3 DNA: TGTGCCAGCAGCCCACTAGCGGGGGGCTCCCCGAACACCGGGGAGCTGTTTTTT

D gene: NA
clone size: medium-sized
J gene: TRBJ2-5
V gene: TRBV7-2
CDR3 protein: CASSLVGQKETQYF
CDR3 DNA: TGTGCCAGCAGCTTAGTGGGTCAAAAAGAGACCCAGTACTTC

D gene: NA
clone size: NA
J gene: TRBJ1-1
V gene: TRBV10-2
CDR3 protein: CASSDEIGTEAFF
CDR3 DNA: TGCGCCAGCAGTGATGAGATCGGCACTGAAGCTTTCTTT

D gene: NA
clone size: few
J gene: TRBJ2-1
V gene: TRBV5-5
CDR3 protein: CASSLGLTPLGEQFF
CDR3 DNA: TGTGCCAGCAGCTTAGGACTAACCCCTTTGGGTGAGCAGTTCTTC

D gene: NA
clone size: NA
J gene: TRBJ2-7
V gene: TRBV28
CDR3 protein: CASSYLRAYEQYF
CDR3 DNA: TGTGCCAGCAGTTACCTTAGGGCCTACGAGCAGTACTTC

D gene: TRBD2
clone size: many
J gene: TRBJ2-3
V gene: TRBV20-1
CDR3 protein: CLWREGVTQYF
CDR3 DNA: TGCCTGTGGCGGGAGGGGGTTACGCAGTATTTT

D gene: TRBD1
clone size: NA
J gene: TRBJ1-1
V gene: TRBV3-1
CDR3 protein: CASSPRDRSTEAFF
CDR3 DNA: TGTGCCAGCAGCCCACGGGACAGGAGCACTGAAGCTTTCTTT

D gene: NA
clone size: many
J gene: TRBJ1-1
V gene: TRBV9
CDR3 protein: CASSVGGAANTEAFF
CDR3 DNA: TGTGCCAGCAGCGTAGGGGGGGCCGCGAACACTGAAGCTTTCTTT

D gene: NA
clone size: many
J gene: TRBJ1-3
V gene: TRBV11-1
CDR3 protein: CASSLAPPGLGVSGNTIYF
CDR3 DNA: TGTGCCAGCAGCTTAGCACCCCCGGGCCTTGGGGTCTCTGGAAACACCATATATTTT

D gene: TRBD1
clone size: many
J gene: TRBJ2-5
V gene: TRBV20-1
CDR3 protein: CSARDRYRYQETQYF
CDR3 DNA: TGCAGTGCCAGGGACAGATATCGGTACCAAGAGACCCAGTACTTC

D gene: NA
clone size: many
J gene: TRBJ2-7
V gene: TRBV16
CDR3 protein: CASSHGTEQYF
CDR3 DNA: TGTGCCAGCAGCCACGGGACGGAGCAGTACTTC

D gene: TRBD1
clone size: many
J gene: TRBJ1-5
V gene: TRBV28
CDR3 protein: CASRSQGKGSNQPQHF
CDR3 DNA: TGTGCCAGCAGATCACAGGGGAAGGGGAGCAATCAGCCCCAGCATTTT

D gene: NA
clone size: NA
J gene: TRBJ2-2
V gene: TRBV27
CDR3 protein: CASSHGGPGELFF
CDR3 DNA: TGTGCCAGCAGCCATGGAGGGCCTGGGGAGCTGTTTTTT

D gene: TRBD2
clone size: many
J gene: TRBJ2-1
V gene: TRBV18
CDR3 protein: CASSPTSGSSNEQFF
CDR3 DNA: TGTGCCAGCTCGCCTACTAGCGGATCTTCCAATGAGCAGTTCTTC

D gene: TRBD1
clone size: NA
J gene: TRBJ1-5
V gene: TRBV5-1
CDR3 protein: CANSLEGAGYQPQHF
CDR3 DNA: TGCGCCAACAGCTTGGAGGGGGCAGGATATCAGCCTCAGCATTTT